This TCR beta chain was captured by sequencing in a study of radiation and T cells in renal cell carcinoma. Germline-derived CDR1 and CDR2 are SGHVS and FQNEAQ. CDR3 size: 16 residues. V was trimmed by 3 bases and J by 0 bases, leaving 12 bases between them. This sample's time point: blood 4 weeks post-SBRT, at nephrectomy. The sample's treatment: 15 Gy SBRT to primary tumor, nephrectomy 4 weeks later. Blood was sampled at baseline, 2 weeks and 4 weeks after SBRT. The tumor was a clear cell renal cell carcinoma. This clone occurred once. The data were produced by immunoSEQ multiplex PCR, yet TCRdb's version contains in-frame clones alone and is incomplete. The table has about 90,000 clones, around four fifths seen once.

The chain couples TRBV7-8 to TRBJ2-1; D is uncertain. The TCR sequence derives from a man aged 45-65 years with renal cell carcinoma. The specimen was blood, collected from a patient whose treatment included radiotherapy and nephrectomy. This CDR3 is CASSFGGLSSYNEQFF. The CDR3 DNA follows: TGTGCCAGCAGCTTCGGTGGTCTGAGCTCCTACAATGAGCAGTTCTTC.